One and the same sample provided the 21 T cell receptor beta chains below, sequenced in a study of tumor-infiltrating lymphocytes in localized non-small cell lung cancer. Sequenced by immunoSEQ multiplex PCR; TCRdb stores in-frame clones only, minus some. The top ten clones hold about 3.1% of a sample with a few thousand clones, 95% to 97% of them seen once. Sample: uninvolved lung tissue not adjacent to the tumor. The receptors derive from a human donor with non-small cell lung cancer.

The chain is built from TRBV6-5 and TRBJ2-5; perhaps TRBD2 as D (5 bases). Between the trimmed V and J ends, which lost 8 bases and 1 base, there was a span of 14 bases. The CDR3 runs 14 residues. Germline CDR1 and CDR2: MNHEY and SVGAGI. The DNA for the CDR3 is TGTGCCAGCTCGAGGGAAGCATCCCAAGAGACCCAGTACTTC. Its translation is CASSREASQETQYF.

This chain joins TRBV18 and TRBJ1-1, with 8 bases matching TRBD1. CDR1 KGHSH and CDR2 LQKENI come from the germline V gene. The trim removed 2 bases at V and 8 bases at J, leaving 19 bases unmatched. This CDR3 has 18 amino acids. For the CDR3, the DNA is TGTGCCAGCTCACCAAGTTTAGACAGGGGCCCCGAAAGCTCGGAAGCTTTCTTT. Protein: CASSPSLDRGPESSEAFF.

CDR3 sequence (DNA): TGTGCCAGCAGTGATAAAAGACAGTTGAATGAAAAACTGTTTTTT. This encodes CASSDKRQLNEKLFF. V and J are TRBV6-1 and TRBJ1-4; the D gene is possibly TRBD1 (5 bases). The germline V gene has CDR1 MNHNS and CDR2 SASEGT. V was trimmed by 3 bases and J by 5 bases, leaving 13 bases between them. The length of the CDR3 is 15 residues.

The chain has TRBV29-1 and TRBJ2-2; 8 bases align to TRBD2. CDR3 length: 14 residues. The germline gives CDR1 SQVTM, CDR2 ANQGSEA. J was trimmed by 6 bases and V by 4 bases; bases with no gene match: 7. This chain's CDR3 is CSVASLAGSGELFF. The CDR3 DNA follows: TGCAGCGTTGCCAGCCTAGCGGGTTCCGGGGAGCTGTTTTTT.

The DNA of the CDR3 is TGCGCCAGCAGTGATTCGTCTAGCTCTAACTACGAGCAGTACTTC. It translates to CASSDSSSSNYEQYF. The J gene is TRBJ2-7, the V gene TRBV10-1; weak D call: TRBD2 (5 bases). The ends were cut back, 3 bases at V and 3 bases at J, with 15 bases in the middle. CDR3 length: 15 amino acids. CDR1 is WNHNN, CDR2 SYGVQD, per germline (reference sequence).

The chain combines TRBV28 with TRBJ1-1; no firm D call. Between the trimmed V and J ends, which lost 3 bases and 1 base, there was a span of 9 bases. The CDR3 is made up of 14 amino acids. Germline assignment: CDR1 MDHEN and CDR2 SYDVKM. CDR3 DNA sequence: TGTGCCAGCAGTTTGGCGGTGCAGAACACTGAAGCTTTCTTT. Encoded protein: CASSLAVQNTEAFF.

V is TRBV7-2 and J is TRBJ1-5, with TRBD1 as a possible D gene (6 bases). The V end was cut by 4 bases, the J end by 3 bases, with 13 bases between. CDR1 is SGHTA and CDR2 is FQGNSA in the germline V gene. The CDR3 extends over 15 amino acids. The CDR3 here is CASSSSGQFNQPQHF. CDR3 bases: TGTGCCAGCAGCTCGTCGGGACAATTCAATCAGCCCCAGCATTTT.

This CDR3 reads CASSYSVTPGNTIYF. The CDR3 region has the DNA TGTGCCAGCAGTTACTCGGTTACCCCCGGAAACACCATATATTTT. This chain links TRBV6-5 with TRBJ1-3; D remains ambiguous. The CDR3 sequence is 15 residues long. Germline lookup yields CDR1 MNHEY and CDR2 SVGAGI. Trimming shortened V by 0 bases and J by 4 bases, and 10 bases separated the two germline ends.

The chain has TRBV27 and TRBJ1-1; D not certain. From germline, CDR1 is MNHEY and CDR2 SMNVEV (reference sequence). V was trimmed by 5 bases and J by 2 bases, leaving 9 bases between them. CDR3 length: 13 amino acids. CDR3 sequence: CASSILGNTEAFF. DNA for the CDR3: TGTGCCAGCAGTATACTTGGAAACACTGAAGCTTTCTTT.

The V call is TRBV4-3, the J call TRBJ1-6, with 7 bases aligning to TRBD1. CDR3 length equals 16 residues. V dropped 4 bases and J dropped 0; count of bases not matched to a gene: 3. The germline V gene has CDR1 LGHNA and CDR2 YSLEER. The CDR3 sequence: CASSPAGGSYNSPLHF. In DNA form, the CDR3 reads TGCGCCAGCAGCCCCGCAGGGGGCTCCTATAATTCACCCCTCCACTTT.

Turning to this clone: The sample contains more than one DNA sequence encoding this CDR3. The rearrangement joins TRBV27 to TRBJ2-1, with TRBD1 identical over 7 bases. With 4 bases clipped from V and 0 bases from J, the junction kept 3 bases outside the gene matches. The CDR3 consists of 15 residues. The V gene's germline CDR1 is MNHEY and CDR2 SMNVEV (reference sequence). CDR3 in DNA: TGTGCCAGCAGTTCTCGACAGGGCTCCTACAATGAGCAGTTCTTC. Its translation: CASSSRQGSYNEQFF.

The CDR3 DNA follows: TGCGCCAGCGGCTTTTCGTCGGAGACCCAGTACTTC. It specifies CASGFSSETQYF. The genes are TRBV10-2 and TRBJ2-5; D is uncertain. This CDR3 region has 12 residues. Germline CDR1 WSHSY, CDR2 SAAADI. The V end was cut by 8 bases, the J end by 5 bases, with 12 bases between.

This clone appeared once. The chain carries TRBV5-1 and TRBJ1-1, with TRBD1 identical over 9 bases. The CDR3 is made up of 14 amino acids. Germline V gene data show CDR1 as SGHRS and CDR2 as YFSETQ. The ends lost 4 bases at V and 1 base at J; junction bases unmatched: 2. CDR3 coding DNA: TGCGCCAGCAGCACAGGGGGCCGGAACACTGAAGCTTTCTTT. Its protein is CASSTGGRNTEAFF.

The chain carries TRBV2 and TRBJ2-7; D is possibly TRBD1 (6 bases). V was clipped by 4 bases and J by 0 bases, with 10 bases between them. Germline V gene sequence: CDR1 SNHLY, CDR2 FYNNEI. The CDR3 sequence is 14 residues long. The CDR3 protein is CASSVRQDSYEQYF. CDR3 coding DNA: TGTGCCAGCAGTGTTAGACAGGACTCCTACGAGCAGTACTTC.

The J gene is TRBJ1-2, the V gene TRBV29-1; 8 bases are shared with TRBD1. The CDR3 sequence is 13 residues long. Germline V gene data show CDR1 as SQVTM and CDR2 as ANQGSEA. V lost 6 bases, J lost 4 bases, and 7 bases stayed unmatched. The CDR3 spells CSVEDRDFYGYTF. The CDR3 nucleotides read TGCAGCGTCGAGGACAGGGACTTCTATGGCTACACCTTC. Full variable domain (missing parts from reference TRBV29-1 and TRBJ1-2): SAVISQKPSRDICQRGTSLTIQCQVDSQVTMMFWYRQQPGQSLTLIATANQGSEATYESGFVIDKFPISRPNLTFSTLTVSNMSPEDSSIYLCSVEDRDFYGYTFGSGTRLTVV.

The chain recombines TRBV28 with TRBJ1-2, with D uncertain. This CDR3 region has 11 residues. Between the trimmed V and J ends, which lost 3 bases and 5 bases, there was a span of 4 bases. CDR1 is MDHEN, CDR2 SYDVKM, per germline. The CDR3 coding sequence is TGTGCCAGCAGTTTTCAGTATGGCTACACCTTC. It translates to CASSFQYGYTF.

The genes are TRBV30 and TRBJ1-5; tentatively, D is TRBD1 (6 bases). V was trimmed by 2 bases and J by 2 bases, leaving 10 bases between them. Germline V gene sequence: CDR1 GTSNPN, CDR2 SVGIG (reference sequence). This CDR3 contains 14 residues. The CDR3, as DNA: TGTGCCTGGAGTATACAGGGTGGCAATCAGCCCCAGCATTTT. It is translated as CAWSIQGGNQPQHF.

The DNA of the CDR3 is TGTGCCAGCAGCTTTACAGATAACTATGGCTACACCTTC. Its protein product is CASSFTDNYGYTF. The V call is TRBV5-5, the J call TRBJ1-2; D ambiguous. Per germline, CDR1 SGHKS and CDR2 YYEKEE (reference sequence). Trimming shortened V by 2 bases and J by 1 base, and 6 bases separated the two germline ends. The CDR3 spans 13 residues.

This chain links TRBV4-2 with TRBJ1-5; 7 bases are shared with TRBD1. V dropped 3 bases and J dropped 2; count of bases not matched to a gene: 13. CDR1 and CDR2 from the germline V gene are LGHNA and YNFKEQ. CDR3 length: 18 amino acids. CDR3 region: CASSQGSHRGMGNQPQHF. The CDR3 DNA is TGTGCCAGCAGCCAGGGGAGTCACAGGGGAATGGGCAATCAGCCCCAGCATTTT.

This chain uses TRBV7-9 with TRBJ1-1; 10 bases match TRBD1. This CDR3 contains 15 residues. V trimming: 1 base; J trimming: 4 bases; junction bases outside the gene matches: 3. The V gene's germline CDR1 is SEHNR and CDR2 FQNEAQ (reference sequence). This CDR3 reads CASSLGDRGGTEAFF. CDR3 nucleotide sequence: TGTGCCAGCAGCTTAGGGGACAGGGGCGGCACTGAAGCTTTCTTT.

J is TRBJ1-2 and V is TRBV7-2, with 7 bases aligning to TRBD1. J lost 2 bases, V lost 1 base, and 7 bases had no gene match. The CDR3 has 16 residues. Germline V gene sequence: CDR1 SGHTA, CDR2 FQGNSA. The CDR3 bases are TGTGCCAGCAGCTTAGTAGGGGGCGCAGGGAACTATGGCTACACCTTC. It translates to CASSLVGGAGNYGYTF.